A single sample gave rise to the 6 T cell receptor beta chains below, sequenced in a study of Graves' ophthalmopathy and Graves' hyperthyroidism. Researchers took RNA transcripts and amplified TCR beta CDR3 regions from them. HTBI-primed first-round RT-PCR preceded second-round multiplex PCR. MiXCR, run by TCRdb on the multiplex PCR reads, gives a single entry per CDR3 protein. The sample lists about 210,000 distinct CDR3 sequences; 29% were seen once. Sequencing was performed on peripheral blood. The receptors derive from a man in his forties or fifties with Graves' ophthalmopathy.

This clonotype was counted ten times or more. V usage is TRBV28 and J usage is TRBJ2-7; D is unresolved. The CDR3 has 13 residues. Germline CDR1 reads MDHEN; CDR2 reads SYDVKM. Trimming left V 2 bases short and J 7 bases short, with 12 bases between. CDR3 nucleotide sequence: TGTGCCAGCAGTTTAATCCGTAATGAGGAGCAGTACTTC. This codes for CASSLIRNEEQYF. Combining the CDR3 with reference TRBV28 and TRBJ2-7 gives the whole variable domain DVKVTQSSRYLVKRTGEKVFLECVQDMDHENMFWYRQDPGLGLRLIYFSYDVKMKEKGDIPEGYSVSREKKERFSLILESASTNQTSMYLCASSLIRNEEQYFGPGTRLTVT.

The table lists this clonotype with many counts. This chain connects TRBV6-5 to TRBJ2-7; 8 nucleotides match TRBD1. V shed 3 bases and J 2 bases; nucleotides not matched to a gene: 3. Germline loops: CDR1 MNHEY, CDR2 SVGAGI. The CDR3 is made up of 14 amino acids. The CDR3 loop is CASSYGTGTYEQYF. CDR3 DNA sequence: TGTGCCAGCAGTTATGGGACAGGAACCTACGAGCAGTACTTC.

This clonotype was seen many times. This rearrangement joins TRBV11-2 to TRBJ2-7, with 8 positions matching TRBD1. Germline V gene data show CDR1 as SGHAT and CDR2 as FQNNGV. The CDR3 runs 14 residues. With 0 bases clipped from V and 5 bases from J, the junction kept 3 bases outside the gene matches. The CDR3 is CASSLEARGHEQYF. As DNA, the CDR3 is TGTGCCAGCAGCTTAGAGGCCAGGGGGCACGAGCAGTACTTC.

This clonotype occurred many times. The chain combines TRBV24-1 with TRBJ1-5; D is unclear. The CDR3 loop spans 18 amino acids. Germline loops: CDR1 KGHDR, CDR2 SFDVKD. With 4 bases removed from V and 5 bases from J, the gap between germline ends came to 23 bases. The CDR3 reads CATSDPGSAKERDQPQHF. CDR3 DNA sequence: TGTGCCACCAGTGACCCTGGGTCCGCCAAGGAGAGAGATCAGCCCCAGCATTTT.

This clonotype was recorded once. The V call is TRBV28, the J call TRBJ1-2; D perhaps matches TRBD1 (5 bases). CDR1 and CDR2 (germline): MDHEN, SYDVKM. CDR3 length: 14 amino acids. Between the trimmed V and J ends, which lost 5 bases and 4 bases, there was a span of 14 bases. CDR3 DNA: TGTGCCAGCAGTCTCATACAGGAGATCTATGGCTACACCTTC. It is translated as CASSLIQEIYGYTF.

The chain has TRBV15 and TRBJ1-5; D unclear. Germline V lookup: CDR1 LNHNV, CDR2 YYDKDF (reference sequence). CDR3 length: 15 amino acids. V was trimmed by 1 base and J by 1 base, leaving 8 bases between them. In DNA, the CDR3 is TGTGCCACCAGCAGAGTTTACGGGAGCAATCAGCCCCAGCATTTT. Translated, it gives CATSRVYGSNQPQHF. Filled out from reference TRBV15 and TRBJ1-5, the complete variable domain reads DAMVIQNPRYQVTQFGKPVTLSCSQTLNHNVMYWYQQKSSQAPKLLFHYYDKDFNNEADTPDNFQSRRPNTSFCFLDIRSPGLGDTAMYLCATSRVYGSNQPQHFGDGTRLSIL.